Following are 11 T cell receptor beta chains from one sample sequenced in a study of shared clonotypes between healthy human individuals. TCRdb's table, derived via immunoSEQ multiplex PCR, lists solely in-frame clones and lacks some. The table lists about 1.1 million clones, about 80% of them singletons. Sequencing was done on a sample of memory CD4+ T cells from PBMCs. Stated subset: CD45RA-negative fraction. The receptor source for this set is a man aged 18 to 30 in good health. Some clones in this sample may be carry-over from other donors' samples.

This clone was seen many times. The chain is built from TRBV5-1 and TRBJ1-5, with D perhaps matching TRBD1 (6 bases). V gave up 4 bases and J gave up 6 bases, with 14 bases separating them. CDR3 size: 14 residues. CDR1 and CDR2 (germline): SGHRS, YFSETQ. This CDR3 reads CASSQGGEGQPQHF. The CDR3 DNA reads TGCGCCAGCAGCCAAGGGGGAGAGGGTCAGCCCCAGCATTTT.

This chain connects TRBV28 to TRBJ2-2; 9 nucleotides align to TRBD1. The length of the CDR3 is 16 residues. The germline V gene has CDR1 MDHEN and CDR2 SYDVKM. The V gene end was trimmed by 3 bases and the J gene end by 4 bases; junction bases not matched to a gene: 6. The CDR3 DNA is TGTGCCAGCAGTTTTCTGACAGGGGGAGCCACCGGGGAGCTGTTTTTT. As protein: CASSFLTGGATGELFF.

This clone was seen once. The genes are TRBV15 and TRBJ2-1; either TRBD1 or TRBD2 may fit D (5 bases each). The CDR3 loop spans 16 amino acids. The ends were cut back, 3 bases at V and 5 bases at J, with 17 bases in the middle. CDR1 is LNHNV and CDR2 is YYDKDF in the germline V gene (reference sequence). The DNA for the CDR3 is TGTGCCACCAGCAGGGGGAGACAGTCGGGCGACAATGAGCAGTTCTTC. It specifies CATSRGRQSGDNEQFF.

The rearrangement links TRBV7-9 to TRBJ2-5, with D possibly being TRBD2 (6 bases). CDR1 and CDR2 from the germline V gene are SEHNR and FQNEAQ (reference sequence). V lost 1 base and J 5 bases, leaving 11 bases between the germline ends. The CDR3 loop spans 14 amino acids. CDR3 sequence: CASSLGGNVETQYF. The CDR3 coding sequence is TGTGCCAGCAGCTTAGGCGGGAATGTGGAGACCCAGTACTTC.

The CDR3 region has the DNA TGTGCCAGCAGCGAAAGGGGACTAGCGGGAGGGCCCTCCACAGATACGCAGTATTTT. Its protein is CASSERGLAGGPSTDTQYF. The chain recombines TRBV9 with TRBJ2-3, with TRBD2 identical over 16 bases. This CDR3 spans 19 amino acids. The V and J ends lost 3 bases and 2 bases, in that order; junction bases with no gene match: 9. The V gene's germline CDR1 is SGDLS and CDR2 YYNGEE.

This chain links TRBV6-1 with TRBJ2-1; 8 nucleotides align to TRBD2. The CDR3 length is 14 residues. J gave up 4 bases and V 6 bases, and 5 bases lay outside the gene matches. CDR1 MNHNS and CDR2 SASEGT come from the germline V gene. DNA of the CDR3: TGTGCCAGCAGGAGACTAGCGATTTACAATGAGCAGTTCTTC. It codes for CASRRLAIYNEQFF.

Worth noting for this clone: Distinct nucleotide sequences in the sample also encode this CDR3. The chain has TRBV5-1 and TRBJ1-4, with D hard to call. The CDR3 length is 14 residues. With 0 bases removed from V and 5 bases from J, the gap between germline ends came to 8 bases. Per germline, CDR1 SGHRS and CDR2 YFSETQ. CDR3 in DNA: TGCGCCAGCAGCTTGGTTGCGGGGAATGAAAAACTGTTTTTT. Amino acid sequence: CASSLVAGNEKLFF. The full variable domain, in which reference TRBV5-1 and TRBJ1-4 provide the parts outside the CDR3, is KAGVTQTPRYLIKTRGQQVTLSCSPISGHRSVSWYQQTPGQGLQFLFEYFSETQRNKGNFPGRFSGRQFSNSRSEMNVSTLELGDSALYLCASSLVAGNEKLFFGSGTQLSVL.

This clone was detected once. The rearrangement links TRBV9 to TRBJ2-1; 14 nucleotides line up with TRBD2. This CDR3 has 15 amino acids. CDR1 is SGDLS and CDR2 is YYNGEE in the germline V gene. The junction had 1 base not matched to a gene; V was cut back by 3 bases and J by 5 bases. The CDR3: CASSEGLAGDNEQFF. CDR3 coding DNA: TGTGCCAGCAGCGAGGGACTAGCGGGAGACAATGAGCAGTTCTTC.

The chain joins TRBV4-1 to TRBJ2-1; D is possibly TRBD2 (6 bases). The CDR3 length is 15 residues. Germline assignment: CDR1 MGHRA and CDR2 YSYEKL. V dropped 4 bases and J dropped 6 bases, with 16 bases sitting between them. The chain's CDR3 is CASSPTWRDFNEQFF. As DNA, the CDR3 is TGCGCCAGCAGCCCCACGTGGCGGGACTTCAATGAGCAGTTCTTC.

The chain joins TRBV6-5 to TRBJ2-7; 8 nucleotides line up with TRBD2. There are 15 residues in the CDR3. Trimming took 2 bases from V and 5 from J; bases not matched to a gene: 8. From germline, CDR1 is MNHEY and CDR2 SVGAGI. CDR3 amino acids: CASSYSSAGGHEQYF. The CDR3 DNA sequence: TGTGCCAGCAGTTACAGTAGTGCGGGAGGACACGAGCAGTACTTC.

The CDR3 spells CASSQILQNYGYTF. CDR3 in DNA: TGCGCCAGCAGCCAAATATTACAGAACTATGGCTACACCTTC. This sequence joins TRBV4-1 and TRBJ1-2; D is unclear. The CDR3 loop spans 14 amino acids. Germline loops: CDR1 MGHRA, CDR2 YSYEKL. Trimming took 2 bases from V and 2 from J, leaving 9 bases between them.